The 22 T cell receptor beta chains below all came from one sample that was sequenced in a study of blood T cells in healthy people across ages. Next came a second PCR, run for roughly 7 to 12 cycles, which used a sample-barcoded 5' primer along with a J-beta primer mix. TCRdb fed the 5' RACE reads into MiXCR, producing one record per CDR3 protein. The repertoire consists of 1 million or so distinct CDR3 sequences, with less than 25% occurring once and the leading ten covering around 0.75%. These sequences were also reported in another study, on T cells of mothers and their children.

The sample taken for sequencing was blood. These receptors were obtained from a girl aged 2 to 10 in good health.

V gene TRBV7-3 combines with J gene TRBJ2-3; possible D gene TRBD2, 5 bases. V was shortened by 7 bases and J by 0 bases, with 14 bases between the two germline ends. The CDR3 spans 15 residues. The V gene's germline CDR1 is SGHTA and CDR2 FQGTGA. The DNA of the CDR3 is TGTGCCAGCAACCGGGGAACCCCTAGCACAGATACGCAGTATTTT. Residues: CASNRGTPSTDTQYF.

V gene TRBV5-5 combines with J gene TRBJ2-1, with 9 bases matching TRBD1. The germline CDR1 and CDR2 sequences are SGHKS and YYEKEE (reference sequence). V lost 4 bases, J lost 2 bases, and 7 bases stayed unmatched. The CDR3 totals 16 residues. CDR3 bases: TGTGCCAGCAGCGGTGGTACAGGGGGCGCCTACAATGAGCAGTTCTTC. It is translated as CASSGGTGGAYNEQFF.

The chain recombines TRBV20-1 with TRBJ2-1, with D possibly being TRBD2 (6 bases). Trimming took 0 bases from V and 5 from J, leaving 14 bases between them. CDR3 length: 15 residues. CDR1 DFQATT and CDR2 SNEGSKA come from the germline V gene (reference sequence). The CDR3 region is CSARERAGLDNEQFF. The CDR3 nucleotides are TGCAGTGCTAGAGAGCGGGCGGGACTTGACAATGAGCAGTTCTTC.

The table lists this clonotype with a few counts. This sequence joins TRBV15 and TRBJ1-1; D is perhaps TRBD1 (6 bases). Germline V gene lookup returns CDR1 LNHNV and CDR2 YYDKDF (reference sequence). This CDR3 is 13 amino acids long. V gave up 5 bases and J gave up 7 bases, with 14 bases separating them. CDR3 DNA: TGTGCCACCAGCCCTCTGGGGGGCCATGAAGCTTTCTTT. It yields the protein CATSPLGGHEAFF.

V gene TRBV4-3 combines with J gene TRBJ2-2, with a tentative D call TRBD2 (6 bases). Germline values: CDR1 LGHNA, CDR2 YSLEER. V lost 0 bases and J lost 5, with 13 bases in between. The CDR3 is 16 amino acids. The CDR3 loop reads CASSQDLAGLTGELFF. CDR3 coding DNA: TGCGCCAGCAGCCAAGATTTGGCGGGGTTAACCGGGGAGCTGTTTTTT.

The sample holds one count of this clonotype. The V and J genes are TRBV12-3 or TRBV12-4 and TRBJ2-1; D uncertain. The CDR3 sequence is 16 residues long. The germline V and J ends were trimmed by 4 bases and 0 bases, with 13 bases remaining between them. The CDR3 region is CASSYEVPSSYNEQFF. The CDR3 region has the DNA TGTGCCAGCAGTTATGAAGTTCCTAGCTCCTACAATGAGCAGTTCTTC.

This clonotype appeared a few times. V gene TRBV5-1 combines with J gene TRBJ1-2; 10 nucleotides agree with TRBD1. V lost 6 bases and J lost 10; bases outside the gene matches: 9. Germline V gene data show CDR1 as SGHRS and CDR2 as YFSETQ. The CDR3 is made up of 13 amino acids. The CDR3 loop is CASTKDRGADYTF. The CDR3 nucleotides are TGCGCCAGCACTAAGGACAGGGGGGCGGACTACACCTTC.

V usage is TRBV29-1 and J usage is TRBJ2-1; weak D call: TRBD1 (6 bases). V lost 6 bases to trimming and J lost 5 bases, with 20 bases between them. Germline values: CDR1 SQVTM, CDR2 ANQGSEA. The CDR3 contains 15 residues. The DNA of the CDR3 is TGCAGCGTGGCGCCACGCTTACAGGGACACAATGAGCAGTTCTTC. Translation: CSVAPRLQGHNEQFF.

This clonotype was seen only a few times. V gene TRBV29-1 combines with J gene TRBJ2-5; no clear D gene. CDR1 is SQVTM and CDR2 is ANQGSEA in the germline V gene. Between the trimmed V and J ends, which lost 5 bases and 7 bases, there was a span of 14 bases. CDR3 size: 12 residues. The CDR3 bases are TGCAGCGTTTGGCTCCGCGACGGGACCCAGTACTTC. Protein sequence: CSVWLRDGTQYF.

This clonotype was detected only a few times. This chain uses TRBV7-9 with TRBJ2-3; D possibly matches TRBD1 or TRBD2 (5 bases each). Trimming removed 5 bases at V and 6 bases at J, with 12 bases between. The CDR3 is made up of 13 amino acids. Germline V gives CDR1 SEHNR, CDR2 FQNEAQ (reference sequence). In DNA form, the CDR3 reads TGTGCCAGCAGCGCCTTGTGGGGGGATACGCAGTATTTT. Translating gives CASSALWGDTQYF.

This clonotype turned up a few times. This rearrangement joins TRBV5-1 to TRBJ2-1, with TRBD2 as a possible D gene (6 bases). Trimming removed 4 bases at V and 0 bases at J, with 17 bases between. This CDR3 is built from 17 residues. Germline V gene data show CDR1 as SGHRS and CDR2 as YFSETQ. The CDR3 loop is CASSPITSRSSYNEQFF. The DNA of the CDR3 is TGCGCCAGCAGCCCCATCACTAGCCGGAGCTCCTACAATGAGCAGTTCTTC.

V usage is TRBV25-1 and J usage is TRBJ1-2; 7 bases line up with TRBD1. V lost 1 base and J lost 7; bases outside the gene matches: 3. The length of the CDR3 is 13 residues. Germline CDR1 and CDR2: MGHDK and SYGVNS. The CDR3 DNA is TGTGCCAGCAGTGAATTACCAGGGGGTGGCTACACCTTC. It yields the protein CASSELPGGGYTF.

A word on this clonotype: The junction does not match germline at one end; this may be a read error. The rearrangement uses TRBV5-4 and TRBJ2-3; possibly TRBD2 for D (5 bases). This CDR3 comprises 14 residues. Germline assignment: CDR1 SGHNT and CDR2 YYREEE (reference sequence). CDR3 nucleotide sequence: TGTACCAGCAGCGGCGGAACACATAAGGTCACGCAGTATTTT. It codes for CTSSGGTHKVTQYF. Together with reference TRBV5-4 and TRBJ2-3, the CDR3 gives the full variable domain: ETGVTQSPTHLIKTRGQQVTLRCSSQSGHNTVSWYQQALGQGPQFIFQYYREEENGRGNFPPRFSGLQFPNYSSELNVNALELDDSALYLCTSSGGTHKVTQYFGPGTRLTVL.

This rearrangement joins TRBV6-5 to TRBJ1-1; D is ambiguous. The V end was cut by 7 bases, the J end by 6 bases, with 9 bases between. This CDR3 spans 11 amino acids. Germline CDR1 reads MNHEY; CDR2 reads SVGAGI. In DNA form, the CDR3 reads TGTGCCAGCAAATTAGGTTCTGAAGCTTTCTTT. This codes for CASKLGSEAFF.

In DNA form, the CDR3 reads TGTGCCAGCAGCCGCTACAGGGTGATTGGGAATGAGCAGTTCTTC. Amino acid sequence: CASSRYRVIGNEQFF. The V call is TRBV14, the J call TRBJ2-1, with a weak D call TRBD1 (6 bases). With 4 bases removed from V and 7 bases from J, the gap between germline ends came to 17 bases. Germline V lookup: CDR1 SGHDN, CDR2 FVKESK. This CDR3 is built from 15 residues.

The V and J genes are TRBV29-1 and TRBJ2-1; TRBD2 is a possible D gene (5 bases). In germline, CDR1 is SQVTM, CDR2 ANQGSEA. V was shortened by 7 bases and J by 4 bases, with 11 bases between the two germline ends. The CDR3 covers 12 residues. In DNA, the CDR3 is TGCAGCGAAGGAGCGGCTTACAATGAGCAGTTCTTC. Its protein product is CSEGAAYNEQFF.

V gene TRBV14 combines with J gene TRBJ2-3; the D gene is possibly TRBD1 (6 bases). The germline V gene has CDR1 SGHDN and CDR2 FVKESK. The CDR3 runs to 13 residues. The ends were cut back, 1 base at V and 9 bases at J, with 11 bases in the middle. The CDR3 DNA reads TGTGCCAGCAGCCAAGGAGGGCAGGGGACGCAGTATTTT. Protein: CASSQGGQGTQYF.

The chain joins TRBV6-1 to TRBJ2-5; D remains unclear. The J call is in doubt because the DNA end fits TRBJ2-1 better. The CDR3 has 14 amino acids. The germline V gene has CDR1 MNHNS and CDR2 SASEGT. Written as DNA, the CDR3 is TGTGCCAGCAGTCCCGCCCCCAGTTCTGGTGAGCAGTTCTTC. Amino acids: CASSPAPSSGEQFF.

The V and J genes are TRBV4-3 and TRBJ2-7; either TRBD1 or TRBD2 may supply D (6 bases each). Trimming stripped 11 bases from V and 6 bases from J, with 17 bases between. The germline V gene has CDR1 LGHNA and CDR2 YSLEER. The CDR3 has 12 amino acids. The CDR3 region is CAHSQEGGEQYF. DNA for the CDR3: TGCGCCCACAGCCAAGAGGGGGGCGAGCAGTACTTC.

This clonotype was detected a few times. The V and J genes are TRBV29-1 and TRBJ2-3; 13 bases align to TRBD2. The CDR3 is 15 residues long. Trimming took 6 bases from V and 2 from J; bases not matched to a gene: 5. Per germline, CDR1 SQVTM and CDR2 ANQGSEA. CDR3 protein: CSVVGLAGNTDTQYF. DNA for the CDR3: TGCAGCGTGGTGGGACTAGCGGGAAACACAGATACGCAGTATTTT.

This clonotype was found a few times. Here the CDR3 reads CSVGTAPYEQYF. The DNA for the CDR3 is TGCAGCGTTGGGACAGCTCCCTACGAGCAGTACTTC. The V and J genes are TRBV29-1 and TRBJ2-7; D perhaps matches TRBD1 (6 bases). Per germline, CDR1 SQVTM and CDR2 ANQGSEA. This CDR3 has 12 amino acids. Trimming removed 4 bases from V and 2 bases from J, with 9 bases in between.

This clonotype was seen just once. V is TRBV28 and J is TRBJ2-7, with D uncertain. Germline CDR1 MDHEN, CDR2 SYDVKM. V shed 3 bases and J shed 2 bases, with 11 bases lying between them. CDR3 size: 14 residues. CDR3 sequence: CASSFTIPPYEQYF. CDR3 coding DNA: TGTGCCAGCAGTTTTACGATTCCCCCCTACGAGCAGTACTTC.